This is a list of T cell receptor beta chains from one sample in a study of beta chain features in type 1 diabetes. Repertoires were generated with immunoSEQ multiplex PCR, while TCRdb's copy carries only in-frame clones and drops some. The sample yields approximately 24,000 clones, 40% to 60% seen once. Material for sequencing was stem cell memory CD4+ T cells from blood. These receptors were taken from a man aged 25-45 years with type 1 diabetes. Both conserved end residues are part of each CDR3. A D gene is named only where the DNA matches it firmly. Clone size is shown for a subset of rows, as once, few, many or a class of expanded clone.

>TRBJ2-7|TRBV6-1|.|TRBD2
TGTGCCAGTCGTACTAGCGGGACCACCTACGAGCAGTACTTC
CASRTSGTTYEQYF
>TRBJ2-3|TRBV18|.|TRBD2
TGTGCCAGCACCGGGACTAGCGGTAGCACAGATACGCAGTATTTT
CASTGTSGSTDTQYF
>TRBJ1-4|TRBV10-3|.|TRBD1
TGTGCCATCTTGACCGGGACAGCAAAACTGTTTTTT
CAILTGTAKLFF
>TRBJ1-4|TRBV30|few|TRBD1
TGTGCCTGGAGTGACCGGGACAGGGGGGAAAAACTGTTTTTT
CAWSDRDRGEKLFF
>TRBJ2-1|TRBV7-2|.|TRBD2
TGTGCCAGCAGCTTGCGACTAGCGGCCAATGAGCAGTTCTTC
CASSLRLAANEQFF
>TRBJ2-5|TRBV5-4|.|TRBD2
TGTGCCAGCAGCAGGACTAGCGAAGAGACCCAGTACTTC
CASSRTSEETQYF
>TRBJ1-1|TRBV29-1|few|TRBD1
TGCAGCGTTGTCAGGGACAGTAATGAAGCTTTCTTT
CSVVRDSNEAFF
>TRBJ1-1|TRBV2|.|.
TGTGCCAGCAGTGAAGCCGCCAGACAGGTTGATTTCTTT
CASSEAARQVDFF
>TRBJ2-3|TRBV5-1|.|TRBD2
TGCGCCAGCGGGGTAGGACTAGAGCAAGATACGCAGTATTTT
CASGVGLEQDTQYF
>TRBJ2-2|TRBV10-3|.|TRBD1
TGTGCCATCAGTGAGCGGACAGGGGTCGGCACCGGGGAGCTGTTTTTT
CAISERTGVGTGELFF
>TRBJ1-2|TRBV30|few|.
TGTGCCTGGAGTGACAGGGATGGCTACACCTTC
CAWSDRDGYTF
>TRBJ2-7|TRBV6-5|.|TRBD1
TGTGCCAGCAGTTACTCGACAGGGGTCTCCTACGAGCAGTACTTC
CASSYSTGVSYEQYF
>TRBJ1-4|TRBV7-8|.|.
TGTGCCAGCAGCTTAGCGGGGGGGAAGGGGGGAGAAAAACTGTTTTTT
CASSLAGGKGGEKLFF
>TRBJ1-3|TRBV4-2|.|.
TGTGCCAGCAGCCGAGAGGCGGGGGGGGTCTCTGGAAACACCATATATTTT
CASSREAGGVSGNTIYF
>TRBJ2-3|TRBV11-2|few|.
TGTGCCAGCAGCTTAGGTAGCTCAGATACGCAGTATTTT
CASSLGSSDTQYF
>TRBJ1-1|TRBV6-1|.|.
TGTGCCAGCAGTGTTGGGAGGTTAGGAGACACTGAAGCTTTCTTT
CASSVGRLGDTEAFF
>TRBJ1-2|TRBV10-3|.|.
TGTGCCATCAGTGAACGGGGGGACTATGGCTACACCTTC
CAISERGDYGYTF